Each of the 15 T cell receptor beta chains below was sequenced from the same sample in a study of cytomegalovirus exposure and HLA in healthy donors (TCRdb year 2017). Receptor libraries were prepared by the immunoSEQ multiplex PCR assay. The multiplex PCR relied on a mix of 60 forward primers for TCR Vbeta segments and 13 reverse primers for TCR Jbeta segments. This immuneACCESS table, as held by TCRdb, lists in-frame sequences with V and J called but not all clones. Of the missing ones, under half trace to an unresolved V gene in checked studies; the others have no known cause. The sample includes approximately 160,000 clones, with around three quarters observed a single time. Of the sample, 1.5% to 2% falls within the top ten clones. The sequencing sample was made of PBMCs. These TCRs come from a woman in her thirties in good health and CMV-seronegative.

The CDR3 spells CAWSPGGPYGYTF. CDR3 sequence (DNA): TGTGCCTGGAGTCCCGGGGGTCCCTATGGCTACACCTTC. The chain uses TRBV30 and TRBJ1-2; D perhaps matches TRBD1 (5 bases). The CDR3 totals 13 residues. Germline lookup yields CDR1 GTSNPN and CDR2 SVGIG (reference sequence). The V and J ends lost 2 bases and 4 bases respectively, with 11 bases between them. Complete variable domain (other parts from reference TRBV30 and TRBJ1-2): SQTIHQWPATLVQPVGSPLSLECTVEGTSNPNLYWYRQAAGRGLQLLFYSVGIGQISSEVPQNLSASRPQDRQFILSSKKLLLSDSGFYLCAWSPGGPYGYTFGSGTRLTVV.

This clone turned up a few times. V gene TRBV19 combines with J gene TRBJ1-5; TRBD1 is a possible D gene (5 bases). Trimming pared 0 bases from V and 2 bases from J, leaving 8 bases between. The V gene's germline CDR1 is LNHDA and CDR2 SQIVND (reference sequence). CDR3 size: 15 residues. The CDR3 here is CASSIDRAGNQPQHF. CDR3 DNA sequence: TGTGCCAGTAGTATAGACAGGGCAGGCAATCAGCCCCAGCATTTT.

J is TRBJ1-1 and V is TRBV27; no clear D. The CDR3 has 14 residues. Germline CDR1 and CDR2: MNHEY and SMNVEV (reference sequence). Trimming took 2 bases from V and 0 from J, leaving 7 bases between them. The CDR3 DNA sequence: TGTGCCAGCAGTTTAGCAGGATTGAACACTGAAGCTTTCTTT. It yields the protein CASSLAGLNTEAFF.

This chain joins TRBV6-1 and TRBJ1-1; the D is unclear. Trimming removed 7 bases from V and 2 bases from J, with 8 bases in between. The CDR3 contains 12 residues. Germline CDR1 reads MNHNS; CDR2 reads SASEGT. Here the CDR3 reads CASNGVNTEAFF. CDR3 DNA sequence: TGTGCCAGCAACGGGGTCAACACTGAAGCTTTCTTT.

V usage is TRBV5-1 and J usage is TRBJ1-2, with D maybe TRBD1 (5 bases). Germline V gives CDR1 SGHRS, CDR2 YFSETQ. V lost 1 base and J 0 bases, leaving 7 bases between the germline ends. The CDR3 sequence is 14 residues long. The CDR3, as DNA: TGCGCCAGCAGCTTGCCAGGGACTAACTATGGCTACACCTTC. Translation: CASSLPGTNYGYTF.

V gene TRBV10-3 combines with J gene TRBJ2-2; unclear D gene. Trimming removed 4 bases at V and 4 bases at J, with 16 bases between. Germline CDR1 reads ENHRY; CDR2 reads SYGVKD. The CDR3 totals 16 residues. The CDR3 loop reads CAISGLTGVGTGELFF. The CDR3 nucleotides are TGTGCCATCAGTGGCCTCACCGGTGTCGGCACCGGGGAGCTGTTTTTT.

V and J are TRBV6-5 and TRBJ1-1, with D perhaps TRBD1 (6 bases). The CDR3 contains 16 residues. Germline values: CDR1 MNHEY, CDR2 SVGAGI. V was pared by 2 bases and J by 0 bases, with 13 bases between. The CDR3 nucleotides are TGTGCCAGCAGTTACGTCGGGACAAGTCTGAACACTGAAGCTTTCTTT. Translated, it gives CASSYVGTSLNTEAFF.

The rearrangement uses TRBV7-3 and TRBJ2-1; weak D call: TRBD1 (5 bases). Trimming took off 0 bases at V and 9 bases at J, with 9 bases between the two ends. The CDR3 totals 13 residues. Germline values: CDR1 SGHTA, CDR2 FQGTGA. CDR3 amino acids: CASSLTQGREQFF. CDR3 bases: TGTGCCAGCAGCTTAACTCAGGGTCGTGAGCAGTTCTTC.

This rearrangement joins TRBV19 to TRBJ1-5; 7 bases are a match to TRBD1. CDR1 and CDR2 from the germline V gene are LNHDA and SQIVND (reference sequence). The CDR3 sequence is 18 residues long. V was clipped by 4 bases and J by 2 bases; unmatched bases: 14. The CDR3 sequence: CASSTGAAGTAGNQPQHF. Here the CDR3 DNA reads TGTGCCAGTAGTACGGGCGCCGCCGGGACAGCGGGCAATCAGCCCCAGCATTTT.

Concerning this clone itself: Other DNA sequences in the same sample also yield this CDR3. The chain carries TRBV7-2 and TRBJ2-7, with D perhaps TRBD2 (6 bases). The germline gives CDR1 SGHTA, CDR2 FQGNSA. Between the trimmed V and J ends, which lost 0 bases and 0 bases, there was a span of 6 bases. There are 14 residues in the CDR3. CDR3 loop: CASSLAGSSYEQYF. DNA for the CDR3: TGTGCCAGCAGCTTAGCCGGGAGCTCCTACGAGCAGTACTTC.

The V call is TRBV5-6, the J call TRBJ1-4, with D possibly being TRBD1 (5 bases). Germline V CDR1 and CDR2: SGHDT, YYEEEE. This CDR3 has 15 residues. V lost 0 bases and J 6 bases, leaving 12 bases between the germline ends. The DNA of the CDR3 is TGTGCCAGCAGCTTGGGTTCAGGGAGGGATGAAAAACTGTTTTTT. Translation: CASSLGSGRDEKLFF.

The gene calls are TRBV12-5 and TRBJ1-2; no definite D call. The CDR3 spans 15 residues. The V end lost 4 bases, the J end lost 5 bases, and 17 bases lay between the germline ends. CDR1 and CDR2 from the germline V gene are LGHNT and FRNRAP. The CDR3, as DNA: TGTGCTAGTGGTTCCAGCCTAGAAGAAATATATGGCTACACCTTC. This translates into CASGSSLEEIYGYTF. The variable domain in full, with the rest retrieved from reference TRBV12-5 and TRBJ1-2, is DARVTQTPRHKVTEMGQEVTMRCQPILGHNTVFWYRQTMMQGLELLAYFRNRAPLDDSGMPKDRFSAEMPDATLATLKIQPSEPRDSAVYFCASGSSLEEIYGYTFGSGTRLTVV.

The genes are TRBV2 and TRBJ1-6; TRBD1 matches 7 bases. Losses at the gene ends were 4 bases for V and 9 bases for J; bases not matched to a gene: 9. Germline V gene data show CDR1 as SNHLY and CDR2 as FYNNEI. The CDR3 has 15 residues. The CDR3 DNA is TGTGCCAGCAGTGCCGCCCGACAGGGAATTTCACCCCTCCACTTT. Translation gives CASSAARQGISPLHF.

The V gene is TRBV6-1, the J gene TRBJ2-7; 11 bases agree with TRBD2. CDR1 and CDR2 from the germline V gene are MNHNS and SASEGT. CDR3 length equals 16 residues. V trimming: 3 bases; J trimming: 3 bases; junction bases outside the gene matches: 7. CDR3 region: CASSDWLAGGGYEQYF. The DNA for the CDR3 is TGTGCCAGCAGTGATTGGCTAGCGGGAGGAGGCTACGAGCAGTACTTC.

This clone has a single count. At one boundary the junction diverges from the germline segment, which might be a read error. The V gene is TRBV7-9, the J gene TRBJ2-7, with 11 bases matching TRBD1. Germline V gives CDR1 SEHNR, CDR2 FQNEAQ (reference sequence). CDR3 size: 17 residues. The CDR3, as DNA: TGTTCCAGCAGCTTAGGGACAGGGGGTATCAAGACCTACGAGCAGTACTTC. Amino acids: CSSSLGTGGIKTYEQYF. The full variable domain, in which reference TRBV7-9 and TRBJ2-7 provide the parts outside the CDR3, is DTGVSQNPRHKITKRGQNVTFRCDPISEHNRLYWYRQTLGQGPEFLTYFQNEAQLEKSRLLSDRFSAERPKGSFSTLEIQRTEQGDSAMYLCSSSLGTGGIKTYEQYFGPGTRLTVT.